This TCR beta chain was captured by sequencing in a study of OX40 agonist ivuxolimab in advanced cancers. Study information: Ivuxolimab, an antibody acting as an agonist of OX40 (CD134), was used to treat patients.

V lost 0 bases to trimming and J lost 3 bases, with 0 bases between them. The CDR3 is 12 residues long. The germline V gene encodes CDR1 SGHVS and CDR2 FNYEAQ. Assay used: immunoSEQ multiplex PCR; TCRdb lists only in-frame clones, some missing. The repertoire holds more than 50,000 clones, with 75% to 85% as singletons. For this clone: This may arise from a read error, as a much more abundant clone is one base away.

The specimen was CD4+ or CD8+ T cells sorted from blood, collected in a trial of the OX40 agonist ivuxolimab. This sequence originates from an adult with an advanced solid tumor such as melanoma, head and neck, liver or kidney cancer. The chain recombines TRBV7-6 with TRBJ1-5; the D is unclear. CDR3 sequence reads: CASSLANQPQHF. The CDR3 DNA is TGTGCCAGCAGCTTAGCCAATCAGCCCCAGCATTTT.